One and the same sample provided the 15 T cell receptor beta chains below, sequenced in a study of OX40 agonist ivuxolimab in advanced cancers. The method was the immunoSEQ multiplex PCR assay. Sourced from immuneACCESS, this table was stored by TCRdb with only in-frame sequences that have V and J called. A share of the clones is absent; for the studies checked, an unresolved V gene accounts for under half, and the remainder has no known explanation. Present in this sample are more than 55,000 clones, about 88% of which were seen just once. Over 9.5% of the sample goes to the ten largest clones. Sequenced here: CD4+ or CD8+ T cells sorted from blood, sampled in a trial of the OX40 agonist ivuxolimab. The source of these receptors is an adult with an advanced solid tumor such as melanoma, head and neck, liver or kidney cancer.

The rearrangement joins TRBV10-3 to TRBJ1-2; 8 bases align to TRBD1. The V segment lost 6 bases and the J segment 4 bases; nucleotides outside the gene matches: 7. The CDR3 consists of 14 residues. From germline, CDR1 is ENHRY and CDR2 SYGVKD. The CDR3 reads CAISSGGSGYGYTF. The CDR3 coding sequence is TGTGCCATCAGCTCAGGGGGCTCAGGCTATGGCTACACCTTC.

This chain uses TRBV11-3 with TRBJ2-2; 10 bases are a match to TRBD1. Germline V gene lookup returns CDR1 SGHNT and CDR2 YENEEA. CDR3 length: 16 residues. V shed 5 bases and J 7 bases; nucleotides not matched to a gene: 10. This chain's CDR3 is CASSPSRQGAGGELFF. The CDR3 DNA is TGTGCCAGCAGCCCCTCAAGACAGGGGGCGGGCGGGGAGCTGTTTTTT.

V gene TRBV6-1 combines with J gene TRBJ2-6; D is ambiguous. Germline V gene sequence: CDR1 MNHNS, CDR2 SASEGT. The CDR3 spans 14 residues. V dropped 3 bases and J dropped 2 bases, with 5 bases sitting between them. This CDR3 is CASSEVPGANVLTF. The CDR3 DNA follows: TGTGCCAGCAGTGAGGTACCTGGGGCCAACGTCCTGACTTTC.

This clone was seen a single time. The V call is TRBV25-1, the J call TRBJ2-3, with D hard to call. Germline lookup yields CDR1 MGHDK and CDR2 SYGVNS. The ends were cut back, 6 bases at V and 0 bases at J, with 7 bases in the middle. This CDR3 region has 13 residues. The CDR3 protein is CASRLPSTDTQYF. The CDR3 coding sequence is TGTGCCAGCAGGCTCCCTAGCACAGATACGCAGTATTTT. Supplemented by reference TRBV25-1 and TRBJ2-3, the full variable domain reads EADIYQTPRYLVIGTGKKITLECSQTMGHDKMYWYQQDPGMELHLIHYSYGVNSTEKGDLSSESTVSRIRTEHFPLTLESARPSHTSQYLCASRLPSTDTQYFGPGTRLTVL.

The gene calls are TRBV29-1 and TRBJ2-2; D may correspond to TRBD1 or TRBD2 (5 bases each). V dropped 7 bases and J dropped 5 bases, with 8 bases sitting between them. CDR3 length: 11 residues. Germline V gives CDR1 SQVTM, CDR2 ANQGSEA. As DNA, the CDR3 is TGCAGCGGGGGGAGAACCGGGGAGCTGTTTTTT. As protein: CSGGRTGELFF.

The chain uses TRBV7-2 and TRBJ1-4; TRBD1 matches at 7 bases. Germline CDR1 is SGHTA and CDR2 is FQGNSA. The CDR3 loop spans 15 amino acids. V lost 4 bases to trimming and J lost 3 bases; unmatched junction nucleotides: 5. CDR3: CASSSQGVPNEKLFF. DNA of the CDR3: TGTGCCAGCAGCTCGCAGGGGGTACCTAATGAAAAACTGTTTTTT.

Here the CDR3 DNA reads TGTGCCATCAGAGGGGATCCTTCGGGACCCCAGCATTTT. Translation gives CAIRGDPSGPQHF. J is TRBJ1-5 and V is TRBV10-3; tentatively, D is TRBD1 (5 bases). Trimming stripped 6 bases from V and 10 bases from J, with 16 bases between. The CDR3 has 13 amino acids. CDR1 and CDR2 from the germline V gene are ENHRY and SYGVKD.

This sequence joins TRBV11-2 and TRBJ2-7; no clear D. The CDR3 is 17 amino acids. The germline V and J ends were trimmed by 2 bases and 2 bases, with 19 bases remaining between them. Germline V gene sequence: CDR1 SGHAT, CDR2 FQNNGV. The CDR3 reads CASSLWALTALTYEQYF. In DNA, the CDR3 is TGTGCCAGCAGCTTATGGGCTCTAACGGCCCTAACCTACGAGCAGTACTTC.

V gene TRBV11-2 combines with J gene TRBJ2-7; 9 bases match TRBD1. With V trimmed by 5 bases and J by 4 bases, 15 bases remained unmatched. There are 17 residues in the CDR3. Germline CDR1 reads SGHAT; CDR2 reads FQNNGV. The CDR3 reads CASSPGAGTGSVYEQYF. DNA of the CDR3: TGTGCCAGCAGCCCCGGTGCTGGGACAGGGTCTGTATACGAGCAGTACTTC.

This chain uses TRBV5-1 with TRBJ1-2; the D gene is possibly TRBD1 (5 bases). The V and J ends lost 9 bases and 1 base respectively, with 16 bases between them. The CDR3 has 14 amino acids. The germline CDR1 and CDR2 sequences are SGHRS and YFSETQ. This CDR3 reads CATSPTAGNYGYTF. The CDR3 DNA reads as TGCGCCACCTCGCCGACAGCGGGTAACTATGGCTACACCTTC. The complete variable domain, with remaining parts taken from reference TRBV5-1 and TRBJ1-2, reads KAGVTQTPRYLIKTRGQQVTLSCSPISGHRSVSWYQQTPGQGLQFLFEYFSETQRNKGNFPGRFSGRQFSNSRSEMNVSTLELGDSALYLCATSPTAGNYGYTFGSGTRLTVV.

The CDR3 sequence: CAISERRTDSKNIQYF. DNA of the CDR3: TGTGCCATCAGTGAGAGACGAACAGATAGCAAAAACATTCAGTACTTC. The gene calls are TRBV10-3 and TRBJ2-4; no clear D. V gave up 2 bases and J gave up 3 bases, with 14 bases separating them. Germline CDR1 ENHRY, CDR2 SYGVKD. The CDR3 runs to 16 residues.

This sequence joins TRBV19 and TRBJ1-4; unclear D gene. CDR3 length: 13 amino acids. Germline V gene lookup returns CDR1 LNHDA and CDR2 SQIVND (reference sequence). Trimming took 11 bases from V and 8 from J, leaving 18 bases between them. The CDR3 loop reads CARTGANGEKLFF. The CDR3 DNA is TGTGCCCGGACGGGAGCGAATGGGGAAAAACTGTTTTTT.

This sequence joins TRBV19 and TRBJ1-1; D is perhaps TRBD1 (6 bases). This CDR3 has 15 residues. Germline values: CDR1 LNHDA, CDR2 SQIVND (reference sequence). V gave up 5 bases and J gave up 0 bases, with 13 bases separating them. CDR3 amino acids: CASSRQGQLNTEAFF. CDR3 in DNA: TGTGCCAGTAGTCGGCAGGGGCAGTTGAACACTGAAGCTTTCTTT.

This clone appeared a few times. The CDR3 here is CASGQGSYEQYF. For the CDR3, the DNA is TGTGCCAGCGGGCAGGGCTCCTACGAGCAGTACTTC. This chain links TRBV7-6 with TRBJ2-7; possibly TRBD1 for D (5 bases). With 8 bases removed from V and 0 bases from J, the gap between germline ends came to 8 bases. The CDR3 is 12 amino acids. Looked up from germline, CDR1 is SGHVS and CDR2 is FNYEAQ.

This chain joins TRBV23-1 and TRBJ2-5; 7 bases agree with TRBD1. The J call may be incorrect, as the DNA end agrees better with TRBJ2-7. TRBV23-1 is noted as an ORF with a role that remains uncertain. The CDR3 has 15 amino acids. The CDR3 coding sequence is TGCGCCAGCAGCGGCGACAGGGACACATCCTACGAGCAGTACTTC. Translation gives CASSGDRDTSYEQYF.